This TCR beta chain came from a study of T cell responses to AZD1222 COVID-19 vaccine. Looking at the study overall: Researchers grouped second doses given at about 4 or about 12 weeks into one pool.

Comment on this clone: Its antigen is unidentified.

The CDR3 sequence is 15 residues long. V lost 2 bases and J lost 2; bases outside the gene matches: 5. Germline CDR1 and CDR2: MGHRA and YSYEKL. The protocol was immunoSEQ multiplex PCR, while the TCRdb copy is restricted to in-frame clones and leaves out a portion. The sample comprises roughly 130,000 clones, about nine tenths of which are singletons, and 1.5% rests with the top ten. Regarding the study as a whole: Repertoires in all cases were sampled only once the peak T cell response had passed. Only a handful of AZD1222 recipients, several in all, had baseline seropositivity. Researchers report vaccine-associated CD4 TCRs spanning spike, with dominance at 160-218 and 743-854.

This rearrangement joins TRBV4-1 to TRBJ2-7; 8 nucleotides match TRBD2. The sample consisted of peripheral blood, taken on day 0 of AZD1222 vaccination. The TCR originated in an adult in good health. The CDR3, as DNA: TGCGCCAGCAGCCAAAACAGCGGGGGAACCTACGAGCAGTACTTC. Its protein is CASSQNSGGTYEQYF.